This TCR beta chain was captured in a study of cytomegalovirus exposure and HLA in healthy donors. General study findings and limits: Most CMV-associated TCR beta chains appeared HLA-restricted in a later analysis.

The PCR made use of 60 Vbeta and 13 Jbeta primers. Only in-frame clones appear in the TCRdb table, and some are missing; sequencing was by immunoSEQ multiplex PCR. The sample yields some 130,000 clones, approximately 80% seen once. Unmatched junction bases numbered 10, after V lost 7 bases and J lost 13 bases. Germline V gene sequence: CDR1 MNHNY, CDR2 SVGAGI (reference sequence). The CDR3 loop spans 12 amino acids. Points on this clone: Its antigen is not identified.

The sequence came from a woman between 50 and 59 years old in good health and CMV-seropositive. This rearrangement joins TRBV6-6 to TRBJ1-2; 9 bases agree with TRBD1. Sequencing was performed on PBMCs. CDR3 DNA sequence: TGTGCCAGCATCGAAGGGGACAGGGAAGCCACCTTC. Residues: CASIEGDREATF.